The sequence of this T cell receptor (beta chain) was determined in a study of cytomegalovirus exposure and HLA in healthy donors. V lost 4 bases, J lost 0 bases, and 15 bases lay in between. The CDR3 is 16 residues long. Per germline, CDR1 MGHRA and CDR2 YSYEKL. This PCR relied on a set of 60 Vbeta primers and 13 Jbeta primers. The table came from immunoSEQ multiplex PCR; TCRdb's copy has only in-frame clones and leaves some out. This sample has 200,000 or so clones, with 82% found just once. The rearrangement uses TRBV4-1 and TRBJ1-1, with D perhaps TRBD1 (5 bases). Sequenced material: PBMCs. The sequence derives from a woman aged 40 to 50 in good health and CMV-seronegative. CDR3 residues: CASSRDSLTVNTEAFF. CDR3 coding DNA: TGCGCCAGCAGCCGGGACTCCCTTACGGTGAACACTGAAGCTTTCTTT.